One sample yielded the 10 T cell receptor beta chains listed below, sequenced in a study of blood T cell repertoires in COVID-19. Repertoires were generated with immunoSEQ multiplex PCR, while TCRdb's copy carries only in-frame clones and drops some. The sample yields tens of thousands of clones, around 80% seen once. The sequencing sample was made of peripheral blood. The receptors originated from a man aged 45-60 years with active or convalescent COVID-19.

The CDR3 region is CATSDSFDSSGNTIYF. For the CDR3, the DNA is TGTGCCACCAGTGATTCGTTCGACAGCTCTGGAAACACCATATATTTT. The chain couples TRBV24-1 to TRBJ1-3; TRBD1 might be the D (5 bases). Trimming removed 2 bases from V and 0 bases from J, with 10 bases in between. Looked up from germline, CDR1 is KGHDR and CDR2 is SFDVKD. This CDR3 has 16 amino acids.

In regard to this clone: This sample also contains other DNA sequences that code for the same CDR3. This chain links TRBV5-1 with TRBJ1-3; the match to TRBD1 covers 9 bases. Germline CDR1 and CDR2: SGHRS and YFSETQ. The V and J ends lost 4 bases and 4 bases, in that order; junction bases with no gene match: 3. CDR3 size: 14 residues. The CDR3 loop reads CASSAQGAGNTIYF. In DNA form, the CDR3 reads TGCGCCAGCAGCGCACAGGGGGCAGGAAACACCATATATTTT.

The chain combines TRBV5-1 with TRBJ2-1; the match to TRBD2 covers 13 bases. Germline lookup yields CDR1 SGHRS and CDR2 YFSETQ. The junction had 8 bases not matched to a gene; V was cut back by 1 base and J by 1 base. The CDR3 length is 19 residues. For the CDR3, the DNA is TGCGCCAGCAGCTTGACACTAGCGGGGGGGCTGTTATCCTACAATGAGCAGTTCTTC. Translating it yields CASSLTLAGGLLSYNEQFF.

The chain carries TRBV6-5 and TRBJ1-1; a possible D gene is TRBD1 (6 bases). CDR3 length equals 12 residues. Germline CDR1 MNHEY, CDR2 SVGAGI. Trimming pared 4 bases from V and 4 bases from J, leaving 7 bases between. The DNA for the CDR3 is TGTGCCAGCAGTTTCAGGGGCACTGAAGCTTTCTTT. It yields the protein CASSFRGTEAFF.

The chain carries TRBV6-5 and TRBJ2-1, with 10 bases identical to TRBD1. The CDR3 is 16 amino acids. The V and J ends lost 2 bases and 2 bases, in that order; junction bases with no gene match: 3. Germline values: CDR1 MNHEY, CDR2 SVGAGI. CDR3 DNA: TGTGCCAGCAGTTACGTAGGACAGGGGGCCTACAATGAGCAGTTCTTC. Protein product: CASSYVGQGAYNEQFF.

The rearrangement links TRBV10-2 to TRBJ1-1, with D unclear. In germline, CDR1 is WSHSY, CDR2 SAAADI. The CDR3 totals 11 residues. The V end was cut by 11 bases, the J end by 3 bases, with 10 bases between. Here the CDR3 DNA reads TGCGCCTCTAGGGAGGACACTGAAGCTTTCTTT. Translating gives CASREDTEAFF.

This chain joins TRBV3-1 (or the pseudogene TRBV3-2) and TRBJ2-7; no reliable D call. The germline V gene has CDR1 LGHDT and CDR2 YNNKEL (reference sequence). With 4 bases removed from V and 6 bases from J, the gap between germline ends came to 16 bases. The CDR3 length is 14 residues. CDR3 sequence reads: CASSPISVVGEQYF. The CDR3 DNA reads as TGTGCCAGCAGCCCAATTTCAGTGGTTGGCGAGCAGTACTTC.

The chain joins TRBV7-6 to TRBJ1-1; 7 bases agree with TRBD1. Germline V CDR1 and CDR2: SGHVS, FNYEAQ. This CDR3 has 14 residues. V lost 2 bases, J lost 7 bases, and 7 bases stayed unmatched. The chain's CDR3 is CASSLTGVANEAFF. CDR3 DNA sequence: TGTGCCAGCAGCTTAACAGGGGTAGCCAATGAAGCTTTCTTT.

The J gene is TRBJ2-5, the V gene TRBV2, with TRBD2 matching over 15 bases. The CDR3 runs to 17 residues. Germline CDR1 SNHLY, CDR2 FYNNEI. V lost 3 bases and J lost 2; bases outside the gene matches: 4. CDR3 nucleotides: TGTGCCAGCAGTGAGGGGACTAGCGGGGGGACTCAAGAGACCCAGTACTTC. Protein product: CASSEGTSGGTQETQYF. The full variable domain, completed using reference TRBV2 and TRBJ2-5, is EPEVTQTPSHQVTQMGQEVILRCVPISNHLYFYWYRQILGQKVEFLVSFYNNEISEKSEIFDDQFSVERPDGSNFTLKIRSTKLEDSAMYFCASSEGTSGGTQETQYFGPGTRLLVL.

This chain joins TRBV7-2 and TRBJ2-7; 9 nucleotides align to TRBD2. Germline V CDR1 and CDR2: SGHTA, FQGNSA. V was pared by 5 bases and J by 1 base, with 6 bases of the junction left unmatched. The CDR3 runs 15 residues. Here the CDR3 reads CASSLAGGPSYEQYF. CDR3 nucleotides: TGTGCCAGCAGCCTGGCGGGGGGGCCTTCCTACGAGCAGTACTTC.